The 17 T cell receptor beta chains below come from one sample, sequenced in a study of T cells in Graves' hyperthyroidism and ophthalmopathy. Regions amplified from RNA transcripts were the TCR beta CDR3 regions. TCR CDR3 underwent first-round RT-PCR with the HTBI primer set. Each CDR3 protein is one row after TCRdb ran MiXCR on the multiplex PCR reads. The data hold 450,000 to 600,000 distinct CDR3 sequences, with 15% to 20% observed a single time. Material for sequencing was blood. The receptor source for this set is a man aged 40-50 years with Graves' ophthalmopathy.

This clonotype occurred a few times. This chain uses TRBV6-2 or TRBV6-3 with TRBJ1-4; maybe TRBD1 (6 bases). The CDR3 length is 15 residues. V was clipped by 4 bases and J by 7 bases, with 16 bases between them. Germline CDR1 and CDR2: MNHEY and SVGEGT. CDR3 sequence reads: CASSSFTGSGEKLFF. For the CDR3, the DNA is TGTGCCAGCAGTTCCTTCACAGGGTCCGGTGAAAAACTGTTTTTT.

This clonotype was seen a handful of times. The rearrangement joins TRBV10-3 to TRBJ1-4; 9 nucleotides agree with TRBD1. Germline V CDR1 and CDR2: ENHRY, SYGVKD. Trimming at V came to 10 bases and at J to 8 bases, leaving 5 bases not matched to a gene. The CDR3 contains 12 residues. CDR3 protein: CATRQGGEKLFF. The CDR3 bases are TGTGCCACTCGACAGGGGGGCGAAAAACTGTTTTTT.

J is TRBJ2-7 and V is TRBV24-1, with D hard to call. V shed 10 bases and J shed 7 bases, with 7 bases lying between them. Germline V lookup: CDR1 KGHDR, CDR2 SFDVKD. This CDR3 has 9 amino acids. CDR3 in amino acids: CATLVEQYF. The DNA of the CDR3 is TGTGCCACTCTCGTAGAGCAGTACTTC.

This clonotype was counted between two and nine times. The V and J genes are TRBV6-1 and TRBJ1-4; D unclear. The CDR3 is 13 residues long. Germline V gives CDR1 MNHNS, CDR2 SASEGT. V was cut by 5 bases and J by 10 bases, with 14 bases left in between. The CDR3 protein is CASSRRNSGKLFF. The CDR3 DNA is TGTGCCAGCAGTCGACGGAACAGCGGAAAACTGTTTTTT.

V is TRBV2 and J is TRBJ2-7, with D uncertain. Germline V lookup: CDR1 SNHLY, CDR2 FYNNEI. The CDR3 contains 11 residues. V was trimmed by 2 bases and J by 6 bases, leaving 5 bases between them. CDR3 in amino acids: CASSERSEQYF. CDR3 in DNA: TGTGCCAGCAGTGAAAGGTCCGAGCAGTACTTC.

The chain carries TRBV29-1 and TRBJ2-3, with 8 positions matching TRBD2. Germline V gene sequence: CDR1 SQVTM, CDR2 ANQGSEA. This CDR3 contains 13 residues. The V gene end was trimmed by 5 bases and the J gene end by 5 bases; junction bases not matched to a gene: 6. The chain's CDR3 is CSVWGLGGDTQYF. CDR3 DNA sequence: TGCAGCGTTTGGGGACTAGGAGGAGATACGCAGTATTTT.

The chain carries TRBV7-2 and TRBJ2-1; D uncertain. The germline CDR1 and CDR2 sequences are SGHTA and FQGNSA. V lost 5 bases to trimming and J lost 5 bases, with 10 bases between them. The CDR3 is made up of 13 amino acids. The CDR3 here is CASSTYYDNEQFF. The CDR3 DNA is TGTGCCAGCAGCACCTACTATGACAATGAGCAGTTCTTC. The full variable domain, rest sourced from reference TRBV7-2 and TRBJ2-1, is GAGVSQSPSNKVTEKGKDVELRCDPISGHTALYWYRQSLGQGLEFLIYFQGNSAPDKSGLPSDRFSAERTGGSVSTLTIQRTQQEDSAVYLCASSTYYDNEQFFGPGTRLTVL.

This clonotype has more than one count but fewer than ten. The chain combines TRBV20-1 with TRBJ1-5, with D unresolved. Germline V lookup: CDR1 DFQATT, CDR2 SNEGSKA (reference sequence). Trimming cost V 3 bases and J 5 bases, with 11 bases left between them. The CDR3 is 13 amino acids. This CDR3 is CSASWGADQPQHF. The CDR3 DNA follows: TGCAGTGCTAGTTGGGGAGCGGATCAGCCCCAGCATTTT.

This clonotype was seen more than once but under ten times. The chain is built from TRBV7-9 and TRBJ2-7; a weak D match, TRBD1 (6 bases). V was pared by 5 bases and J by 3 bases, with 14 bases between. Germline loops: CDR1 SEHNR, CDR2 FQNEAQ (reference sequence). There are 14 residues in the CDR3. CDR3 nucleotides: TGTGCCAGCAGCGTACAGGGTGGGAACTACGAGCAGTACTTC. Protein sequence: CASSVQGGNYEQYF. The whole variable domain, remainder taken from reference TRBV7-9 and TRBJ2-7, is DTGVSQNPRHKITKRGQNVTFRCDPISEHNRLYWYRQTLGQGPEFLTYFQNEAQLEKSRLLSDRFSAERPKGSFSTLEIQRTEQGDSAMYLCASSVQGGNYEQYFGPGTRLTVT.

The rearrangement joins TRBV30 to TRBJ2-2, with D possibly being TRBD1 (6 bases). CDR3 size: 13 residues. The V end was cut by 2 bases, the J end by 5 bases, with 9 bases between. Per germline, CDR1 GTSNPN and CDR2 SVGIG (reference sequence). CDR3 in amino acids: CAWSPQGTGELFF. In DNA, the CDR3 is TGTGCCTGGAGTCCACAGGGAACCGGGGAGCTGTTTTTT. Supplemented by reference TRBV30 and TRBJ2-2, the full variable domain reads SQTIHQWPATLVQPVGSPLSLECTVEGTSNPNLYWYRQAAGRGLQLLFYSVGIGQISSEVPQNLSASRPQDRQFILSSKKLLLSDSGFYLCAWSPQGTGELFFGEGSRLTVL.

The chain recombines TRBV2 with TRBJ2-1; 10 nucleotides match TRBD2. This CDR3 has 14 amino acids. In germline, CDR1 is SNHLY, CDR2 FYNNEI. Germline trimming cut 6 bases from V and 8 bases from J; bases unmatched to any gene: 7. The CDR3 bases are TGTGCCAGCAGAGGAGCGGGAGGGGCCGATGAGCAGTTCTTC. This translates into CASRGAGGADEQFF. The entire variable domain, with the rest obtained from reference TRBV2 and TRBJ2-1, is as follows: EPEVTQTPSHQVTQMGQEVILRCVPISNHLYFYWYRQILGQKVEFLVSFYNNEISEKSEIFDDQFSVERPDGSNFTLKIRSTKLEDSAMYFCASRGAGGADEQFFGPGTRLTVL.

This clonotype was recorded a few times. The genes are TRBV29-1 and TRBJ1-2; D may be TRBD1 (5 bases). The V end was cut by 3 bases, the J end by 4 bases, with 15 bases between. This CDR3 is 14 amino acids long. From germline, CDR1 is SQVTM and CDR2 ANQGSEA. As DNA, the CDR3 is TGCAGCGTTGATGGGGGAGCCGGGATCTATGGCTACACCTTC. Protein product: CSVDGGAGIYGYTF.

Points on this clonotype: A junction end diverges from the germline sequence, so it may reflect a read error. The J gene is TRBJ2-1, the V gene TRBV9, with D uncertain. Germline CDR1 is SGDLS and CDR2 is YYNGEE. The CDR3 consists of 16 residues. CDR3 in amino acids: CASSPTTFSSGNEQSF. CDR3 sequence (DNA): TGTGCCAGCAGCCCAACCACTTTCTCGTCTGGCAATGAGCAGTCCTTC. The whole variable domain, remainder taken from reference TRBV9 and TRBJ2-1, is DSGVTQTPKHLITATGQRVTLRCSPRSGDLSVYWYQQSLDQGLQFLIQYYNGEERAKGNILERFSAQQFPDLHSELNLSSLELGDSALYFCASSPTTFSSGNEQSFGPGTRLTVL.

As to this clonotype: Possible read error: a much larger clone is one base away. The chain is built from TRBV7-3 and TRBJ2-2; D call uncertain. CDR3 length equals 13 residues. The germline V gene encodes CDR1 SGHTA and CDR2 FQGTGA. In DNA, the CDR3 is TGTACCAGCAGCTTATTCCAAAAAGGGGAGCTGTTTTTT. Its protein is CTSSLFQKGELFF.

With respect to this clonotype: Since a much larger clone is just one base distant, this may be a read error. The chain couples TRBV28 to TRBJ2-1; tentative D call: TRBD2 (6 bases). With 5 bases removed from V and 3 bases from J, the gap between germline ends came to 11 bases. The CDR3 extends over 14 amino acids. The germline gives CDR1 MDHEN, CDR2 SYDVKM. This CDR3 reads CASSDGGGYNEQFF. The CDR3 bases are TGTGCCAGCAGTGACGGGGGTGGCTACAATGAGCAGTTCTTC. Using reference TRBV28 and TRBJ2-1 for the parts outside the CDR3, the full variable domain is DVKVTQSSRYLVKRTGEKVFLECVQDMDHENMFWYRQDPGLGLRLIYFSYDVKMKEKGDIPEGYSVSREKKERFSLILESASTNQTSMYLCASSDGGGYNEQFFGPGTRLTVL.

This clonotype has just a few counts. The chain combines TRBV5-1 with TRBJ1-1; no definite D call. The germline V gene encodes CDR1 SGHRS and CDR2 YFSETQ. Trimming cost V 0 bases and J 10 bases, with 13 bases left between them. The CDR3 has 13 residues. In nucleotides, the CDR3 is TGCGCCAGCAGCTTGGCCGGTCGGTCCATAGCTTTCTTT. This translates into CASSLAGRSIAFF.

The table lists this clonotype with a few counts. The CDR3 DNA reads TGTGCCAGCAGTTTAAATGGACTGATGAACACTGAAGCTTTCTTT. It translates to CASSLNGLMNTEAFF. The chain links TRBV28 to TRBJ1-1, with D unclear. V lost 2 bases and J lost 0, with 10 bases in between. CDR3 length: 15 amino acids. Germline CDR1 reads MDHEN; CDR2 reads SYDVKM.